The 16 T cell receptor beta chains reported below all come from one sample, sequenced in a study of human T cells and chemical hapten exposure. Time point of the sample: pre-sensitization, week 0. Regarding treatment: therapeutic diphenylcyclopropenone sensitization with weekly scalp DPC. TCRdb redid the calling of the RACE reads with MiXCR, one entry per CDR3 protein. The sample has more than 50,000 distinct CDR3 sequences; about 6.7% are singletons. The sequencing here drew on whole blood, taken in connection with sensitization to the hapten diphenylcyclopropenone (DPC). Receptor source: a woman under 40 with alopecia areata. Some clones in this sample may be carry-over from other donors' samples.

This clonotype was picked up many times. For the CDR3, the DNA is TGTGCCAGCAGCGTGACAGGGTCGAGCTCACCCCTCCACTTT. This encodes CASSVTGSSSPLHF. This chain uses TRBV9 with TRBJ1-6; 7 bases align to TRBD1. Trimming at V came to 2 bases and at J to 10 bases, leaving 6 bases not matched to a gene. Germline V gene lookup returns CDR1 SGDLS and CDR2 YYNGEE. This CDR3 is 14 amino acids long.

Many counts were recorded for this clonotype. J is TRBJ2-1 and V is TRBV7-2, with 10 bases matching TRBD2. CDR3 length: 15 residues. V gave up 1 base and J gave up 6 bases; unmatched junction bases: 3. The germline CDR1 and CDR2 sequences are SGHTA and FQGNSA. In nucleotides, the CDR3 is TGTGCCAGCAGCTTAGTGTCTAGCGGGGGCAATGAGCAGTTCTTC. It translates to CASSLVSSGGNEQFF.

This clonotype was observed at least ten times. The V gene is TRBV7-8, the J gene TRBJ2-1; 8 positions agree with TRBD1. With V trimmed by 4 bases and J by 2 bases, 7 bases remained unmatched. Germline CDR1 and CDR2: SGHVS and FQNEAQ. The CDR3 consists of 16 residues. The CDR3 DNA follows: TGTGCCAGCAGCTCCGACAGGGGTAGCACCTACAATGAGCAGTTCTTC. Residues: CASSSDRGSTYNEQFF.

The sample holds many counts of this clonotype. The CDR3 sequence is CASSLEQGSTDTQYF. In DNA, the CDR3 is TGCGCCAGCAGCTTGGAGCAGGGTTCCACAGATACGCAGTATTTT. The chain combines TRBV5-1 with TRBJ2-3, with a weak D call TRBD1 (5 bases). Between the trimmed V and J ends, which lost 0 bases and 2 bases, there was a span of 10 bases. CDR1 and CDR2 from the germline V gene are SGHRS and YFSETQ. There are 15 residues in the CDR3.

Comments on this clonotype: A much larger clone differs by one base, so this may be a read error. The chain recombines TRBV29-1 with TRBJ2-3; D may be TRBD1 or TRBD2 (6 bases each). V was trimmed by 2 bases and J by 5 bases, leaving 8 bases between them. CDR1 and CDR2 from the germline V gene are SQVTM and ANQGSEA. The CDR3 is 12 amino acids. CDR3 residues: CSVEKGGDTQYF. DNA for the CDR3: TGCAGCGTTGAAAAGGGGGGAGATACGCAGTATTTT.

This clonotype was counted many times. This rearrangement joins TRBV25-1 to TRBJ2-1; D unresolved. The CDR3 sequence is 16 residues long. The germline gives CDR1 MGHDK, CDR2 SYGVNS. The V gene lost 3 bases and the J gene lost 8 bases, with 20 bases spanning the gap. CDR3 sequence reads: CASSESAQPLRHEQFF. The CDR3 bases are TGTGCCAGCAGTGAGAGCGCACAGCCTCTTCGGCATGAGCAGTTCTTC.

This clonotype appeared many times. The chain carries TRBV7-9 and TRBJ1-1; D gene uncertain. The germline V gene has CDR1 SEHNR and CDR2 FQNEAQ (reference sequence). The CDR3 totals 15 residues. V dropped 6 bases and J dropped 3 bases, with 17 bases sitting between them. The CDR3 nucleotides are TGTGCCAGCAGACGCCAGAAAGCCTTGCACACTGAAGCTTTCTTT. This sequence encodes CASRRQKALHTEAFF.

This clonotype was seen ten or more times. The chain employs TRBV20-1 and TRBJ1-6; no definite D call. The CDR3 is made up of 15 amino acids. Looked up from germline, CDR1 is DFQATT and CDR2 is SNEGSKA (reference sequence). V was trimmed by 5 bases and J by 7 bases, leaving 18 bases between them. The CDR3 region is CSAPQTQGSNSPLHF. CDR3 DNA: TGCAGTGCTCCGCAGACGCAAGGGAGCAATTCACCCCTCCACTTT.

This clonotype was detected ten times or more. The rearrangement joins TRBV20-1 to TRBJ1-3, with 11 bases identical to TRBD1. The CDR3 loop spans 16 amino acids. The V gene's germline CDR1 is DFQATT and CDR2 SNEGSKA (reference sequence). J lost 0 bases, V lost 3 bases, and 4 bases had no gene match. This chain's CDR3 is CSARGQGVHSGNTIYF. The CDR3 DNA follows: TGCAGTGCTAGGGGACAGGGGGTTCACTCTGGAAACACCATATATTTT.

This clonotype came up many times. This chain joins TRBV6-5 and TRBJ2-4, with 7 bases identical to TRBD2. Trimming cost V 0 bases and J 3 bases; bases outside gene matches: 8. This CDR3 comprises 17 residues. Per the germline V gene, CDR1 is MNHEY and CDR2 is SVGAGI. This chain's CDR3 is CASSYSPPSGRKNIQYF. CDR3 in DNA: TGTGCCAGCAGTTACTCACCCCCTAGCGGACGCAAAAACATTCAGTACTTC.

J is TRBJ2-7 and V is TRBV11-3; D is undetermined. The germline V and J ends were trimmed by 3 bases and 5 bases, with 11 bases remaining between them. CDR1 and CDR2 (germline): SGHNT, YENEEA. This CDR3 is 13 amino acids long. This CDR3 is CASSFHSPNEQYF. In DNA, the CDR3 is TGTGCCAGCAGCTTCCATTCCCCTAACGAGCAGTACTTC.

Many counts were recorded for this clonotype. The rearrangement links TRBV28 to TRBJ2-3; D is tentatively TRBD1 or TRBD2 (5 bases each). Between the trimmed V and J ends, which lost 3 bases and 9 bases, there was a span of 10 bases. The CDR3 covers 12 residues. CDR1 is MDHEN, CDR2 SYDVKM, per germline. CDR3 sequence reads: CASSLTWGTQYF. The CDR3 region has the DNA TGTGCCAGCAGTTTGACTTGGGGGACGCAGTATTTT.

This clonotype has a count of ten or more. The chain combines TRBV18 with TRBJ2-2; 7 bases are a match to TRBD2. This CDR3 comprises 16 residues. After removal of 0 bases from V and 5 bases from J, the junction contained 6 bases not matched to a gene. CDR1 and CDR2 (germline): KGHSH, LQKENI. The CDR3 coding sequence is TGTGCCAGCTCACCACCGTCCGGGACTACGACCGGGGAGCTGTTTTTT. It encodes CASSPPSGTTTGELFF.

This clonotype was recorded many times. The chain joins TRBV12-3 or TRBV12-4 to TRBJ1-5, with D possibly being TRBD1 (5 bases). The CDR3 covers 17 residues. V lost 1 base, J lost 6 bases, and 19 bases lay in between. The CDR3 is CASSLGRRSGQGQPQHF. CDR3 sequence (DNA): TGTGCCAGCAGTTTAGGCCGGCGAAGTGGGCAGGGTCAGCCCCAGCATTTT.

The V and J genes are TRBV5-1 and TRBJ2-2; 7 bases fit TRBD1. Germline-derived CDR1 and CDR2 are SGHRS and YFSETQ. The CDR3 is 16 amino acids. V gave up 9 bases and J gave up 1 base; unmatched junction bases: 12. The DNA for the CDR3 is TGCGCCAAGGGACAGCGGCCGAGGGAGAACACCGGGGAGCTGTTTTTT. This sequence encodes CAKGQRPRENTGELFF.

This chain connects TRBV12-3 or TRBV12-4 to TRBJ1-2; 8 bases are a match to TRBD1. J lost 8 bases, V lost 6 bases, and 11 bases had no gene match. This CDR3 spans 14 amino acids. The CDR3 coding sequence is TGTGCCAGCAGCCTGGACAGGGTCCGGTGGGGCTACACCTTC. Protein sequence: CASSLDRVRWGYTF.